The 2 T cell receptor beta chains below were found in one sample sequenced in a study of T cell clonotyping in hematopoietic cell transplantation. TCRdb's table, derived via immunoSEQ multiplex PCR, lists solely in-frame clones and lacks some. The table records some 45,000 clones, roughly 80% of them present only once. Stated time point: recipient sample about 28 days before transplant, after cytoreduction. Specimen: peripheral blood mononuclear cells, collected before stem cell transplant. Receptors originate from a man in his 60s with myelodysplastic syndrome. Some clones in this sample may be carry-over from other donors' samples.

The V call is TRBV6-4, the J call TRBJ2-4; 14 nucleotides align to TRBD2. Germline lookup yields CDR1 MRHNA and CDR2 SNTAGT. The CDR3 runs to 16 residues. Germline trimming cut 6 bases from V and 3 bases from J; bases unmatched to any gene: 4. The CDR3 bases are TGTGCCAGCAGAGGACTAGCGGGGGGTGTCAAAAACATTCAGTACTTC. Amino acid sequence: CASRGLAGGVKNIQYF.

Here the CDR3 reads CASSWSTYEQYF. The CDR3 DNA is TGTGCCAGCAGTTGGAGTACCTACGAGCAGTACTTC. The rearrangement uses TRBV28 and TRBJ2-7; no clear D. The CDR3 runs to 12 residues. The V end was cut by 4 bases, the J end by 2 bases, with 6 bases between. Germline V gene lookup returns CDR1 MDHEN and CDR2 SYDVKM.